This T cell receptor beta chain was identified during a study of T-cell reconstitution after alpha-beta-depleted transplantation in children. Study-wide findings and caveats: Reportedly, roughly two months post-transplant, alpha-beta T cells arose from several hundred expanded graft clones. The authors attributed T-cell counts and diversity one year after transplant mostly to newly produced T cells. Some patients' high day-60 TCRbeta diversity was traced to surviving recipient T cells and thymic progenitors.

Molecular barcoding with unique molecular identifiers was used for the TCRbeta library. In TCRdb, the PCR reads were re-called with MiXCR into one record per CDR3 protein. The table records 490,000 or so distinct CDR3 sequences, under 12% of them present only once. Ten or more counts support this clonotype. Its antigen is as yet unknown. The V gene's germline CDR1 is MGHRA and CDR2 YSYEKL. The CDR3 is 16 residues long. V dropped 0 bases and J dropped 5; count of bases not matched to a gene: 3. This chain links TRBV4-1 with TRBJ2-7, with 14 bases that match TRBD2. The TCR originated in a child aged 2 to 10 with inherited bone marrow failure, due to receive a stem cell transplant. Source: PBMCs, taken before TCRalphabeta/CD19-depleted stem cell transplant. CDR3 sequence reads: CASSQDWGLAGDEQYF. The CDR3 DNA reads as TGCGCCAGCAGCCAAGATTGGGGACTAGCGGGAGACGAGCAGTACTTC.